Below are 3 T cell receptor beta chains sequenced from a single sample in a study of radiotherapy plus CTLA-4 blockade in lung cancer. Clones were read by immunoSEQ multiplex PCR, and TCRdb kept only the in-frame ones, dropping some. The sample lists 13,000 to 15,000 clones, around 87% seen once, with approximately 15% in the top ten. The material was peripheral blood, obtained from a patient treated with radiotherapy plus ipilimumab. Receptor source: a human donor with non-small cell lung cancer that progressed on radiotherapy plus ipilimumab. Some clones in this sample may be carry-over from other donors' samples.

The chain uses TRBV4-2 and TRBJ2-2; TRBD2 agrees at 8 bases. Unmatched junction bases numbered 4, after V lost 4 bases and J lost 3 bases. Germline V gene sequence: CDR1 LGHNA, CDR2 YNFKEQ. There are 15 residues in the CDR3. DNA of the CDR3: TGTGCCAGCAGCCCGGGACTAGGAGACACCGGGGAGCTGTTTTTT. This codes for CASSPGLGDTGELFF.

The chain links TRBV12-5 to TRBJ2-3, with 12 nucleotides matching TRBD2. Germline-derived CDR1 and CDR2 are LGHNT and FRNRAP. The CDR3 extends over 21 amino acids. With 4 bases clipped from V and 1 base from J, the junction kept 18 bases outside the gene matches. CDR3: CASGSRTLLLAGGRGTDTQYF. The DNA of the CDR3 is TGTGCTAGTGGTTCCCGTACCCTCCTACTAGCGGGAGGCCGTGGCACAGATACGCAGTATTTT.

This rearrangement joins TRBV6-1 to TRBJ2-7; 7 nucleotides match TRBD1. V was pared by 5 bases and J by 3 bases, with 4 bases of the junction left unmatched. The CDR3 spans 13 residues. Per germline, CDR1 MNHNS and CDR2 SASEGT. The CDR3 loop reads CASSQQGYYEQYF. DNA for the CDR3: TGTGCCAGCAGTCAACAGGGGTACTACGAGCAGTACTTC.